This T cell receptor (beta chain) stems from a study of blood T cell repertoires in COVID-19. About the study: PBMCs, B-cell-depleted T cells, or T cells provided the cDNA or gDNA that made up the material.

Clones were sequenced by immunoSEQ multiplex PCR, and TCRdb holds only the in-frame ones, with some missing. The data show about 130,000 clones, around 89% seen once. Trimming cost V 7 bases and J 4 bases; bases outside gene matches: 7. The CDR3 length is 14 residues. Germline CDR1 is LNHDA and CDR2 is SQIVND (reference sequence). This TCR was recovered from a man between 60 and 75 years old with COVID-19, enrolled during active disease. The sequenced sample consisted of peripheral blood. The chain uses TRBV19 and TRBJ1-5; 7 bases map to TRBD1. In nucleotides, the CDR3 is TGTGCCAGTAACAGACAGGGTCAAAATCAGCCCCAGCATTTT. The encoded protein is CASNRQGQNQPQHF.